This T cell receptor beta chain was sequenced for a study of T cell repertoires in cytomegalovirus infection (dated by TCRdb to between 2018 and 2021). Broadly, across the study: Because public TCR beta signatures pointed to carriage of CMV infection together with the matching HLA type, the HLA type of each donor mattered for the analysis. Overall results and qualifications from the work: The ex vivo response was dominated by HLA-C-restricted CMV-specific TCR beta clonotypes, and the single most frequent clonotype in two of eight donors was supplied by these HLA-C-restricted clonotypes. Carriers of CMV infection plus the relevant HLA type were discriminated by the cumulative frequency of public TCR beta family members in the study cohort and in an independent roughly 340-donor cohort.

A distance of 8 bases separates the germline ends of V and J, which lose 5 bases and 10 bases respectively. CDR3 length: 11 amino acids, cysteine to phenylalanine. Only the CDR3 portion is preserved as DNA: 33 bases, with reading frame beginning at the first base. Via the germline V gene, CDR1 is KGHDR and CDR2 SFDVKD. These reads were obtained on an Illumina HiSeq 1500. TCRdb reanalyzed the raw reads on its own, using fastp at Q25 for trimming and MiXCR for clone calling, and kept in-frame beta chains. Each CDR3 protein gets just one entry, which takes the most common genes and DNA from the rows behind it. Present in this sample are 350,000 to 500,000 distinct CDR3 sequences, under 40% of which were seen just once. Together, the top ten hold about 13% of the sample. The table lists this clonotype with a few counts. The antigen this receptor binds is unknown. No clone much larger than this one lies a single base away; base qualities are absent.

The receptor chain draws on TRBV24-1 and TRBJ2-1; the D gene cannot be named for sure. This clonotype was sampled from a human donor in good health (CMV status not recorded). Some clones in this sample may be carry-over from other donors' samples. Sample: PBMCs. The sequence in DNA is TGTGCCACCAGTGCGGTGGAGGAGCAGTTCTTC. It encodes CATSAVEEQFF.